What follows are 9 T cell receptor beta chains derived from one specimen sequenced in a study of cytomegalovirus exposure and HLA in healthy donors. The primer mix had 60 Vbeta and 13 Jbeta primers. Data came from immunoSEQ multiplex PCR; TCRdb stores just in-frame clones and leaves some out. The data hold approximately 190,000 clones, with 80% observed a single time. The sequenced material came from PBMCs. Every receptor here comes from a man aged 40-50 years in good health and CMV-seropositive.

This CDR3 reads CASSLGGGRGARNEQFF. Here the CDR3 DNA reads TGTGCCAGCAGCTTAGGAGGAGGGAGGGGGGCACGCAATGAGCAGTTCTTC. This sequence joins TRBV7-2 and TRBJ2-1, with D perhaps matching TRBD2 (7 bases). V was cut by 1 base and J by 6 bases, with 19 bases left in between. The CDR3 spans 17 residues. From germline, CDR1 is SGHTA and CDR2 FQGNSA.

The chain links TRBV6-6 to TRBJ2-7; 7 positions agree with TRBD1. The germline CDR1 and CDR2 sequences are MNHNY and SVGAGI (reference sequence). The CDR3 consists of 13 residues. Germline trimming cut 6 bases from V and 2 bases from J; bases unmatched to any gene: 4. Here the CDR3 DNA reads TGTGCCAGCAGGGACAGGCCCACCTACGAGCAGTACTTC. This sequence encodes CASRDRPTYEQYF.

The CDR3 loop is CATSREGAGEQYF. CDR3 nucleotide sequence: TGTGCCACCAGCAGAGAGGGGGCAGGGGAGCAGTACTTC. The V call is TRBV15, the J call TRBJ2-7; D might be TRBD1 (6 bases). CDR1 is LNHNV, CDR2 YYDKDF, per germline (reference sequence). The CDR3 extends over 13 amino acids. V shed 0 bases and J shed 7 bases, with 10 bases lying between them.

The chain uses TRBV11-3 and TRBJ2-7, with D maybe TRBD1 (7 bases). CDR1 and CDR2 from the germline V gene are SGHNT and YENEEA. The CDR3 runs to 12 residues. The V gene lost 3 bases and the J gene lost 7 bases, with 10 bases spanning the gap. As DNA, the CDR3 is TGTGCCAGCAGCTTCTCAGGGGGGGAGCAGTACTTC. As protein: CASSFSGGEQYF. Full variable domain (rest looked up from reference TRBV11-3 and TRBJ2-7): EAGVVQSPRYKIIEKKQPVAFWCNPISGHNTLYWYLQNLGQGPELLIRYENEEAVDDSQLPKDRFSAERLKGVDSTLKIQPAELGDSAVYLCASSFSGGEQYFGPGTRLTVT.

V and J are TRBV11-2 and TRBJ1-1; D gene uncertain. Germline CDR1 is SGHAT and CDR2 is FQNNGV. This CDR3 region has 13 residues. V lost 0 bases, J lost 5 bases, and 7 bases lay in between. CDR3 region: CASSLDRGTEAFF. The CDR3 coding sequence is TGTGCCAGCAGCTTAGATCGGGGTACTGAAGCTTTCTTT.

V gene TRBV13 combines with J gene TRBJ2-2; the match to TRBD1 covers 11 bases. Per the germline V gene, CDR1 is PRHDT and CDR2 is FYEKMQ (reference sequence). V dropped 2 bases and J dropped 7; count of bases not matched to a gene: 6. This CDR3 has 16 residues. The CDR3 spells CASSLIRTGGFGELFF. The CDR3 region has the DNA TGTGCCAGCAGCTTAATCAGGACAGGGGGCTTCGGGGAGCTGTTTTTT.

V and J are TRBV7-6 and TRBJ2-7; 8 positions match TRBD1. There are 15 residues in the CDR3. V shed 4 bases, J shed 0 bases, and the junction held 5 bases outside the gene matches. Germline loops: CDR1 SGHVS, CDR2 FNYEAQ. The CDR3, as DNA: TGTGCCAGCAGCTCAGGACAGGGAATCTCCTACGAGCAGTACTTC. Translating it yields CASSSGQGISYEQYF.

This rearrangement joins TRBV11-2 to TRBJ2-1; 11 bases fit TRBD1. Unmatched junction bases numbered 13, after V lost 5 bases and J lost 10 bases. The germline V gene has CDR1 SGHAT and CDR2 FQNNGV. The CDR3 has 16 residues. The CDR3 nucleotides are TGTGCCAGCAGCCGAGGGCGGGACAGGGGGGGGCCGGAGCAGTTCTTC. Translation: CASSRGRDRGGPEQFF. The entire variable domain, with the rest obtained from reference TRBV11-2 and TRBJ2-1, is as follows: EAGVAQSPRYKIIEKRQSVAFWCNPISGHATLYWYQQILGQGPKLLIQFQNNGVVDDSQLPKDRFSAERLKGVDSTLKIQPAKLEDSAVYLCASSRGRDRGGPEQFFGPGTRLTVL.

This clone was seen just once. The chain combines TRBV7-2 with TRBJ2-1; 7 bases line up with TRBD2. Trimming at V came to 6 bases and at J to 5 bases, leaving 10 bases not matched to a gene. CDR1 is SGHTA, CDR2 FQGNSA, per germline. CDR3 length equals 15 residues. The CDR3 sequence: CASSRERGLNNEQFF. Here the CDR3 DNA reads TGTGCCAGCAGTCGCGAGCGGGGCCTCAACAATGAGCAGTTCTTC.